This TCR beta chain was sequenced in a study of cytomegalovirus exposure and HLA in healthy donors. Study summary: The 120 or so validation repertoires used a platform that matched the one used for the approximately 690 first-cohort repertoires, as a later analysis reported.

For this clone: Its antigen is undetermined.

Study outcomes and limitations: According to the study, around 150 TCR beta chains were cytomegalovirus-associated. According to a subsequent analysis, TCR clusters from the first cohort were inclined to appear together in the roughly 130 validation repertoires. In vitro checks showed that a few CMV-associated chains really do target CMV antigens.

Trimming shortened V by 2 bases and J by 5 bases, and 17 bases separated the two germline ends. CDR1 and CDR2 (germline): SGHRS, YFSETQ. This CDR3 spans 16 amino acids. Produced via immunoSEQ multiplex PCR; TCRdb's table is partial and in-frame only. The table lists around 230,000 clones, approximately 84% of them singletons. The chain employs TRBV5-1 and TRBJ2-1, with D possibly matching TRBD2 (6 bases). The TCR was taken from a woman in her 30s in good health and CMV-seropositive. The sequencing sample was made of PBMCs. CDR3 coding DNA: TGCGCCAGCAGCTTTCAAGCGGGCCTCCAGAACAATGAGCAGTTCTTC. Its translation is CASSFQAGLQNNEQFF. Filled out from reference TRBV5-1 and TRBJ2-1, the complete variable domain reads KAGVTQTPRYLIKTRGQQVTLSCSPISGHRSVSWYQQTPGQGLQFLFEYFSETQRNKGNFPGRFSGRQFSNSRSEMNVSTLELGDSALYLCASSFQAGLQNNEQFFGPGTRLTVL.